This TCR beta chain was sequenced during a study of T cells in tuberculosis. Sequencing used immunoSEQ multiplex PCR; TCRdb keeps in-frame clones, though not all of them. The sample includes about 45,000 clones, about 94% of them seen just once. Unsorted cryopreserved PBMC were sequenced, averaging roughly 100,000 T cells per clinical donor. This CDR3 comprises 14 residues. The V and J ends lost 5 bases and 6 bases, in that order; junction bases with no gene match: 6. The germline gives CDR1 ENHRY, CDR2 SYGVKD. This TCR came from a donor aged 10-29 years with latent tuberculosis or without tuberculosis infection. Some clones in this sample may be carry-over from other donors' samples. The sequencing sample was made of PBMCs. V gene TRBV10-3 combines with J gene TRBJ2-7; 11 bases line up with TRBD1. CDR3 nucleotides: TGTGCCATCAGTAGGGACAGGGGGGTCGGCGAGCAGTACTTC. Translating it yields CAISRDRGVGEQYF.